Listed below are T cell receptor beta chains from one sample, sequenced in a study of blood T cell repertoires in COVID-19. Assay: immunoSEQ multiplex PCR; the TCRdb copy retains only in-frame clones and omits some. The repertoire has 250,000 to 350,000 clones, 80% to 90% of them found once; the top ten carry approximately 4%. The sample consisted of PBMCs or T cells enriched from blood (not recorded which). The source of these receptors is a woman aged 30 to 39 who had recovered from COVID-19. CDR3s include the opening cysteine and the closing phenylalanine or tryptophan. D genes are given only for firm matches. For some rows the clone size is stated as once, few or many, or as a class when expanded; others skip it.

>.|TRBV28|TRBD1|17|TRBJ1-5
TGTGCCAGCAGTTTACACTACAGGGGTGGGCGCAATCAGCCCCAGCATTTT
CASSLHYRGGRNQPQHF
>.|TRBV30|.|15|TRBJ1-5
TGTGCCTGGAGTGCCCCACCAGGGAGCAATCAGCCCCAGCATTTT
CAWSAPPGSNQPQHF
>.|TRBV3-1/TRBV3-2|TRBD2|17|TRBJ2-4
TGTGCCAGCAGTCTCTCTGGACTAGCGCTAGCCAAAAACATTCAGTACTTC
CASSLSGLALAKNIQYF
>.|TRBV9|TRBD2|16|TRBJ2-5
TGTGCCAGCAGCGCCGGACTAGCGGGGGGTCGGGAGACCCAGTACTTC
CASSAGLAGGRETQYF
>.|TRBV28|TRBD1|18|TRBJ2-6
TGTGCCAGCACCTTAGGGGGCTACGAACTCTCTGGGGCCAACGTCCTGACTTTC
CASTLGGYELSGANVLTF
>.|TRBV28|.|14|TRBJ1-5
TGTGCCAGCAGCGGGGGGATTGTGAATCAGCCCCAGCATTTT
CASSGGIVNQPQHF
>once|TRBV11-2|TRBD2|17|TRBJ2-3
TGTGCCAACAGCTTAGATCTTACGGGAGGAAACACAGATACGCAGTATTTT
CANSLDLTGGNTDTQYF
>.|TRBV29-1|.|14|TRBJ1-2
TGCAGCGTTGATACAGGGCGGCTTGACTATGGCTACACCTTC
CSVDTGRLDYGYTF
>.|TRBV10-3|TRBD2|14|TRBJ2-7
TGTGCCATCAGGGCGGGGGGTTCCAACTACGAGCAGTACTTC
CAIRAGGSNYEQYF
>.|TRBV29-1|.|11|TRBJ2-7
TGCAACCCACAGGACTCCTACGAGCAGTACTTC
CNPQDSYEQYF
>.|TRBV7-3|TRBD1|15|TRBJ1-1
TGTGCCAGCAGCTCTAGGACAGGGTCGGCGACTGAAGCTTTCTTT
CASSSRTGSATEAFF
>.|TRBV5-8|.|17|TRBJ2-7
TGTGCCAGCAGCTTGGTTTTTTGGCGGAACTTTTCCTACGAGCAGTACTTC
CASSLVFWRNFSYEQYF
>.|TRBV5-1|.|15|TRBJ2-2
TGCGCCAGCAGCTTGGCAGGTTCGAACACCGGGGAGCTGTTTTTT
CASSLAGSNTGELFF
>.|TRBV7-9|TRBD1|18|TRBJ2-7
TGTGCCAGCAGCCCACTAAATATCGCGACAGGGGGTTCCTACGAGCAGTACTTC
CASSPLNIATGGSYEQYF
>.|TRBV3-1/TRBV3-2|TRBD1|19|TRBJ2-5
TGTGCCAGCAGCGTACCGGGACAGGGGGCTCCTACGTACCAAGAGACCCAGTACTTC
CASSVPGQGAPTYQETQYF
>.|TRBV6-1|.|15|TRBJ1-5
TGTGCCAGCAGTGAACTCGGTTATAGCAATCAGCCCCAGCATTTT
CASSELGYSNQPQHF
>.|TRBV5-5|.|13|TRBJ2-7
TGTGCCAGCAGCTCCTACGTGACTTACGAGCAGTACTTC
CASSSYVTYEQYF
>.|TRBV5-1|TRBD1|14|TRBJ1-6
TGCGCCAGCAGCTTAAGGACAGGGGATTCACCCCTCCACTTT
CASSLRTGDSPLHF
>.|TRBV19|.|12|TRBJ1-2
TGTGCCAGTAGTATAGATCGAGGTGGCTACACCTTC
CASSIDRGGYTF
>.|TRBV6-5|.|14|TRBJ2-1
TGTGCCAGCAGGGACTCAACGTCCTACAATGAGCAGTTCTTC
CASRDSTSYNEQFF
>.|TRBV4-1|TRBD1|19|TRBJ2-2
TGCGCCAGCAGCCAAGAATTTTCAGGGGGCCGAGCGAACACCGGGGAGCTGTTTTTT
CASSQEFSGGRANTGELFF
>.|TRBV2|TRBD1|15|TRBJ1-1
TGTGCCAGCAGTGAAGACAGGGGGGAAATCACTGAAGCTTTCTTT
CASSEDRGEITEAFF
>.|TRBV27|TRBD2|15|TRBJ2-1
TGTGCCAGCAGTTTACGGTTAGCGGGAGATAGGGAGCAGTTCTTC
CASSLRLAGDREQFF
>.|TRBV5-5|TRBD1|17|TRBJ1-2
TGTGCCAGCAGCCCTCGCGAGACAGGGCGGGAGGCGGCTGGCTACACCTTC
CASSPRETGREAAGYTF
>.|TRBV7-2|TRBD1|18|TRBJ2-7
TGTGCCAGCAGCTTAGTGGGCCCGACAGGGACGAGGTCTCTCGAGCAGTACTTC
CASSLVGPTGTRSLEQYF
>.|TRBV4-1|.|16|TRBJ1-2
TGCGCCAGCAGCCAAGACCCCGGTTGGGGCGCCGATGGCTACACCTTC
CASSQDPGWGADGYTF
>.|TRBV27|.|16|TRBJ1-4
TGTGCCAGCAGTACTTTCCCGGGACAAGGGAATGAAAAACTGTTTTTT
CASSTFPGQGNEKLFF
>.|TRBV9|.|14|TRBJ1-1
TGTGCCAGCAGCCCATCGGGGGGGCGGACTGAAGCTTTCTTT
CASSPSGGRTEAFF
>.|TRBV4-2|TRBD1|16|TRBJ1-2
TGTGCCAGCAGCCGACGACAGGGAGACGGTAACTATGGCTACACCTTC
CASSRRQGDGNYGYTF
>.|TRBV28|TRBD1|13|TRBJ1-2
TGTGCCAGCAGTGACAGGGGCTTTAGGAGCTACACCTTC
CASSDRGFRSYTF
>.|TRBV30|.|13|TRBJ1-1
TGTGCCTGGAGTATGGGAGATAACACTGAAGCTTTCTTT
CAWSMGDNTEAFF
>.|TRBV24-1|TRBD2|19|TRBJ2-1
TGTGCCACCAGTGATCCGCAGACAGGGTGGCTAGCGGGAGCGAATGAGCAGTTCTTC
CATSDPQTGWLAGANEQFF
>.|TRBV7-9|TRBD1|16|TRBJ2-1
TGTGCCAGCAGCCCGAGGACAGGGGTACACTACAATGAGCAGTTCTTC
CASSPRTGVHYNEQFF
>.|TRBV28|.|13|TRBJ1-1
TGTGCCAGCAGGATTCAGGGGTACGCTGAAGCTTTCTTT
CASRIQGYAEAFF
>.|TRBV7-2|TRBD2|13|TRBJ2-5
TGTGCCAGCAGTTCCGGGACTAGCACGACCCAGTACTTC
CASSSGTSTTQYF
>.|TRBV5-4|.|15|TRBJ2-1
TGTGCCAGCAGCTTGAGCCAAAGCTCCTACAATGAGCAGTTCTTC
CASSLSQSSYNEQFF
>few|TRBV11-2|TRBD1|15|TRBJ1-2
TGTGCCAGCAGCCACGGGACAGGGGGCAACTATGGCTACACCTTC
CASSHGTGGNYGYTF
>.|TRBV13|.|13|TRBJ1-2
TGTGCCAGCAGCCTGGGGCAGGGGAATGGCTACACCTTC
CASSLGQGNGYTF
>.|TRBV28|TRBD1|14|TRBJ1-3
TGTGCCAGCGAGGGACAGAGCTCTGGAAACACCATATATTTT
CASEGQSSGNTIYF
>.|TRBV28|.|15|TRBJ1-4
TGTGCCAGCAGCTTGGCGGATACTCCTAATGAAAAACTGTTTTTT
CASSLADTPNEKLFF
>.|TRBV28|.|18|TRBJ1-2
TGTGCCAGCAGTTTAGGCCGGGACATTCGCTCCCTTAACTATGGCTACACCTTC
CASSLGRDIRSLNYGYTF
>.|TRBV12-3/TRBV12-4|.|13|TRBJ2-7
TGTGCCAGCACCTTGGGCGCTTCCTACGAGCAGTACTTC
CASTLGASYEQYF
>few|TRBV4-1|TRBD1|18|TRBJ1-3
TGCGCCAGCAGCCAAGTACTGGGACAGATTCTCTCTGGAAACACCATATATTTT
CASSQVLGQILSGNTIYF
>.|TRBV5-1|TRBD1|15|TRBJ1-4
TGCGCCAGCAGCTTGTTCGGGACAGGGAAGGAAAAACTGTTTTTT
CASSLFGTGKEKLFF
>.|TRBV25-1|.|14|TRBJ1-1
TGTGCCAGCAGCGGCAGGGGCGGGAACACTGAAGCTTTCTTT
CASSGRGGNTEAFF
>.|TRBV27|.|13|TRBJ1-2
TGTGCCAGCAGTTTTAGTCGAGCCTATGGCTACACCTTC
CASSFSRAYGYTF
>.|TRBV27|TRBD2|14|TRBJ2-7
TGTGCCTGGACCCACCGGGACTACCTATACGAGCAGTACTTC
CAWTHRDYLYEQYF
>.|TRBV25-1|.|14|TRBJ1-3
TGTGCCAGCAGCACAGCGGGATCCGGAAACACCATATATTTT
CASSTAGSGNTIYF
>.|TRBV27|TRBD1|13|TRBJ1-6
TGTGCCAGCAAGACAGGGGAGGGATCACCCCTCCACTTT
CASKTGEGSPLHF
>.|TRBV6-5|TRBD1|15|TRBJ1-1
TGTGCCAGCAGTTTGGGTGGGGGACAGCGTTCTGAAGCTTTCTTT
CASSLGGGQRSEAFF
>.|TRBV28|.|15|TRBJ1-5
TGTGCCAGCAGGAGCGACAGTTCGGGCAATCAGCCCCAGCATTTT
CASRSDSSGNQPQHF
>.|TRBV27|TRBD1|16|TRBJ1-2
TGTGCCAGCAGTTTATCGGGGACAGGGTGGAACTATGGCTACACCTTC
CASSLSGTGWNYGYTF
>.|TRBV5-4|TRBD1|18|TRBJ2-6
TGTGCCAGCAGCTTGGGGACAGGGGGCGGATCTGGGGCCAACGTCCTGACTTTC
CASSLGTGGGSGANVLTF
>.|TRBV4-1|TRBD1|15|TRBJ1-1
TGCGCCAGCAGCCAAGCAGACAGGGGCTGGACTGAAGCTTTCTTT
CASSQADRGWTEAFF
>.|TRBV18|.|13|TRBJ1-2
TGTGCCAGCTCACCATCGGACACACGTAGCTACACCTTC
CASSPSDTRSYTF
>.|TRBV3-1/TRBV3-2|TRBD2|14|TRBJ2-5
TGTGCCAGCAGTTCCAGCGGGAGGGCAGAGACCCAGTACTTC
CASSSSGRAETQYF
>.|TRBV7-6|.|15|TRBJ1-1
TGTGCCAGCAGCTTAGAGGGGACATCGAACACTGAAGCTTTCTTT
CASSLEGTSNTEAFF
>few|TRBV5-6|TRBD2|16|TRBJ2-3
TGTGCCAGCAGCTTGTTCACGGGAGATGTCAGACGGGAGGAGTATTTT
CASSLFTGDVRREEYF
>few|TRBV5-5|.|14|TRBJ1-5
TGTGCCAGCAGCTTGGCTCCGAGCAATCAGCCCCAGCATTTT
CASSLAPSNQPQHF